What follows are 32 T cell receptor beta chains derived from one specimen sequenced in a study of blood T cell repertoires in COVID-19 (dated by TCRdb to 2018 to 2020). The method was the immunoSEQ multiplex PCR assay. The source is immuneACCESS, and TCRdb retained only in-frame sequences with V and J called. Part of the clones is not carried over; for the studies checked, unresolved V genes explain less than half of this, and the remainder is unexplained. The sample yields about 190,000 clones; approximately 90% were counted once. The top ten hold approximately 4% of the sample. The sample taken for sequencing was peripheral blood. The source of these receptors is a human donor in a cohort sampled during active COVID-19.

The CDR3 nucleotides are TGTGCCAGCAGCGCCAGGGGGATCAATCAGCCCCAGCATTTT. Amino acids: CASSARGINQPQHF. J is TRBJ1-5 and V is TRBV7-9; 7 bases fit TRBD1. Germline trimming cut 5 bases from V and 3 bases from J; bases unmatched to any gene: 4. Per the germline V gene, CDR1 is SEHNR and CDR2 is FQNEAQ (reference sequence). The CDR3 contains 14 residues.

This clone was observed a few times. The chain is built from TRBV6-5 and TRBJ2-5, with D unresolved. Trimming cost V 6 bases and J 9 bases, with 14 bases left between them. This CDR3 spans 12 amino acids. Germline V gene sequence: CDR1 MNHEY, CDR2 SVGAGI. The CDR3 region has the DNA TGTGCCAGCAGGCCGACCTCTAGGCCCCAGTACTTC. Amino acids: CASRPTSRPQYF.

In DNA, the CDR3 is TGCGCCAGCAGCAAGCCCCTGGGAGATGAGCAGTTCTTC. Translated: CASSKPLGDEQFF. The rearrangement joins TRBV5-1 to TRBJ2-1; tentative D call: TRBD2 (5 bases). CDR1 is SGHRS and CDR2 is YFSETQ in the germline V gene. Between the trimmed V and J ends, which lost 4 bases and 8 bases, there was a span of 13 bases. The CDR3 has 13 amino acids.

The rearrangement joins TRBV6-2 or TRBV6-3 to TRBJ2-7; D gene unclear. In germline, CDR1 is MNHEY, CDR2 SVGEGT. The CDR3 has 12 residues. V was shortened by 3 bases and J by 2 bases, with 5 bases between the two germline ends. DNA for the CDR3: TGTGCCAGCAGTTATCAGGCCTACGAGCAGTACTTC. It translates to CASSYQAYEQYF.

In nucleotides, the CDR3 is TGTGCCAGCAGCCCTGGGGCCGCGGGCAATCAGCCCCAGCATTTT. Its protein product is CASSPGAAGNQPQHF. The V gene is TRBV9, the J gene TRBJ1-5; tentatively, D is TRBD1 (5 bases). This CDR3 is 15 amino acids long. The germline V gene encodes CDR1 SGDLS and CDR2 YYNGEE. Trimming pared 4 bases from V and 2 bases from J, leaving 13 bases between.

This chain joins TRBV28 and TRBJ2-7; possible D gene TRBD1, 5 bases. Germline CDR1 MDHEN, CDR2 SYDVKM. The CDR3 length is 15 residues. Between the trimmed V and J ends, which lost 6 bases and 0 bases, there was a span of 15 bases. CDR3 protein: CASRPIQVSSYEQYF. CDR3 in DNA: TGTGCCAGCAGGCCTATACAGGTTTCCTCCTACGAGCAGTACTTC.

The rearrangement uses TRBV5-6 and TRBJ2-1, with 8 bases fitting TRBD2. The ends lost 4 bases at V and 4 bases at J; junction bases unmatched: 7. The germline CDR1 and CDR2 sequences are SGHDT and YYEEEE. The length of the CDR3 is 15 residues. CDR3 nucleotides: TGTGCCAGCAGCGTCGGGGGGGCAGTTTACAATGAGCAGTTCTTC. It codes for CASSVGGAVYNEQFF.

The rearrangement joins TRBV7-2 to TRBJ2-7, with a possible D match to TRBD1 (6 bases). The CDR3 covers 13 residues. Trimming removed 3 bases from V and 6 bases from J, with 12 bases in between. Germline V gene sequence: CDR1 SGHTA, CDR2 FQGNSA. The CDR3 bases are TGTGCCAGCAGCTTGGGGGCTTGGGGCGAGCAGTACTTC. Residues: CASSLGAWGEQYF.

The rearrangement uses TRBV7-2 and TRBJ2-2; TRBD2 aligns across 7 bases. With 6 bases clipped from V and 1 base from J, the junction kept 5 bases outside the gene matches. CDR1 SGHTA and CDR2 FQGNSA come from the germline V gene. This CDR3 contains 15 residues. The CDR3 DNA is TGTGCCAGCAGTTTTAGCGGGCAGAACACCGGGGAGCTGTTTTTT. Translated: CASSFSGQNTGELFF.

This chain links TRBV5-1 with TRBJ1-1; 7 bases agree with TRBD1. With V trimmed by 1 base and J by 1 base, 10 bases remained unmatched. The germline gives CDR1 SGHRS, CDR2 YFSETQ. The CDR3 sequence is 17 residues long. CDR3 coding DNA: TGCGCCAGCAGCTTGTCAGGGACAGTCGGAGGGAACACTGAAGCTTTCTTT. Translation gives CASSLSGTVGGNTEAFF.

The V call is TRBV5-4, the J call TRBJ1-1; a weak D match, TRBD1 (6 bases). The CDR3 is 13 amino acids. In germline, CDR1 is SGHNT, CDR2 YYREEE (reference sequence). Trimming took off 4 bases at V and 6 bases at J, with 13 bases between the two ends. CDR3 DNA: TGTGCCAGCAGCATCCCGGGGGGCTCTGAAGCTTTCTTT. It yields the protein CASSIPGGSEAFF.

J is TRBJ1-5 and V is TRBV2; D is uncertain. Trimming pared 6 bases from V and 6 bases from J, leaving 12 bases between. Per the germline V gene, CDR1 is SNHLY and CDR2 is FYNNEI. The CDR3 covers 13 residues. The CDR3 DNA reads as TGTGCCAGCAGCGAGGGAGGCGGTCAGCCCCAGCATTTT. It codes for CASSEGGGQPQHF. Looking up the rest from reference TRBV2 and TRBJ1-5 gives the full variable domain: EPEVTQTPSHQVTQMGQEVILRCVPISNHLYFYWYRQILGQKVEFLVSFYNNEISEKSEIFDDQFSVERPDGSNFTLKIRSTKLEDSAMYFCASSEGGGQPQHFGDGTRLSIL.

This sequence joins TRBV3-1 (or the pseudogene TRBV3-2) and TRBJ1-5; 7 bases fit TRBD1. The CDR3 length is 15 residues. V lost 4 bases to trimming and J lost 4 bases; unmatched junction nucleotides: 7. The germline V gene has CDR1 LGHDT and CDR2 YNNKEL (reference sequence). The CDR3 DNA sequence: TGTGCCAGCAGCCGAACCGGGACAGAGAATCAGCCCCAGCATTTT. The encoded protein is CASSRTGTENQPQHF.

This chain connects TRBV27 to TRBJ1-1; possibly TRBD1 for D (6 bases). Germline V gives CDR1 MNHEY, CDR2 SMNVEV (reference sequence). The CDR3 loop spans 17 amino acids. Between the trimmed V and J ends, which lost 0 bases and 0 bases, there was a span of 14 bases. In DNA, the CDR3 is TGTGCCAGCAGTTTATCGTCAGGGGCGCCCCTGAACACTGAAGCTTTCTTT. Its protein is CASSLSSGAPLNTEAFF.

This chain uses TRBV4-1 with TRBJ2-1; D is possibly TRBD2 (7 bases). Germline V gives CDR1 MGHRA, CDR2 YSYEKL. The ends were cut back, 6 bases at V and 6 bases at J, with 18 bases in the middle. The CDR3 contains 15 residues. CDR3 bases: TGCGCCAGCAGGAACCCCGGGGGGCCAATCAATGAGCAGTTCTTC. Protein product: CASRNPGGPINEQFF.

This clone has only a few counts. Other DNA sequences in this specimen translate into the identical CDR3. The CDR3 nucleotides are TGTGCCAGCAGCTTAGGGGCAGGGCAAGAGACCCAGTACTTC. Protein sequence: CASSLGAGQETQYF. The chain has TRBV11-2 and TRBJ2-5, with TRBD1 as a possible D gene (5 bases). V shed 1 base and J shed 2 bases, with 8 bases lying between them. Germline-derived CDR1 and CDR2 are SGHAT and FQNNGV. The CDR3 has 14 residues.

In nucleotides, the CDR3 is TGTGCCAGTAGTATAGACCTAGGTTTCGGCTATGGCTACACCTTC. This gives the protein CASSIDLGFGYGYTF. This chain links TRBV19 with TRBJ1-2; no reliable D call. CDR3 size: 15 residues. Trimming shortened V by 0 bases and J by 4 bases, and 12 bases separated the two germline ends. Germline V gene sequence: CDR1 LNHDA, CDR2 SQIVND (reference sequence).

Only one count was recorded for this clone. The rearrangement joins TRBV9 to TRBJ1-6, with 8 bases matching TRBD1. Trimming at V came to 6 bases and at J to 1 base, leaving 3 bases not matched to a gene. Germline CDR1 is SGDLS and CDR2 is YYNGEE. The CDR3 contains 15 residues. The CDR3 region has the DNA TGTGCCAGCACCAGGACAGGGTCCTATAATTCACCCCTCCACTTT. It yields the protein CASTRTGSYNSPLHF.

The chain combines TRBV6-2 or TRBV6-3 with TRBJ2-1; a weak D match, TRBD2 (5 bases). The CDR3 runs to 13 residues. The V end lost 7 bases, the J end lost 6 bases, and 13 bases lay between the germline ends. Germline V CDR1 and CDR2: MNHEY, SVGEGT. In DNA, the CDR3 is TGTGCCAGCACCCCAGGACTGCTCAATGAGCAGTTCTTC. Translated: CASTPGLLNEQFF.

This clone was seen a single time. The CDR3 bases are TGTGCCAGCAGCTTGCTAGCGGGGGGGCCAATAGAGCAGTTCTTC. Amino acid sequence: CASSLLAGGPIEQFF. The chain combines TRBV5-6 with TRBJ2-1; 12 bases map to TRBD2. Germline CDR1 reads SGHDT; CDR2 reads YYEEEE. Trimming removed 1 base from V and 10 bases from J; junction bases left unmatched: 6. The CDR3 length is 15 residues.

The CDR3 here is CASSSGQGGETQYF. As DNA, the CDR3 is TGTGCCAGCAGTTCCGGACAGGGAGGGGAGACCCAGTACTTC. The chain carries TRBV27 and TRBJ2-5; maybe TRBD1 (8 bases). Germline CDR1 and CDR2: MNHEY and SMNVEV (reference sequence). The ends were cut back, 4 bases at V and 5 bases at J, with 14 bases in the middle. The CDR3 sequence is 14 residues long.

The V and J genes are TRBV12-5 and TRBJ2-7; D perhaps matches TRBD2 (6 bases). V lost 2 bases to trimming and J lost 2 bases, with 13 bases between them. Germline CDR1 reads LGHNT; CDR2 reads FRNRAP. The CDR3 has 15 residues. The CDR3 DNA reads TGTGCTAGTGGTTTGCCCCATGGGGGGACCTACGAGCAGTACTTC. This codes for CASGLPHGGTYEQYF. The full variable domain, with the rest looked up from reference TRBV12-5 and TRBJ2-7, is DARVTQTPRHKVTEMGQEVTMRCQPILGHNTVFWYRQTMMQGLELLAYFRNRAPLDDSGMPKDRFSAEMPDATLATLKIQPSEPRDSAVYFCASGLPHGGTYEQYFGPGTRLTVT.

The J gene is TRBJ1-2, the V gene TRBV4-3; D perhaps matches TRBD1 (6 bases). CDR1 and CDR2 from the germline V gene are LGHNA and YSLEER. This CDR3 contains 15 residues. Trimming cost V 0 bases and J 4 bases, with 12 bases left between them. The CDR3 spells CASSQDLDRSYGYTF. The CDR3 DNA reads as TGCGCCAGCAGCCAAGATCTCGACAGGAGCTATGGCTACACCTTC.

The chain is built from TRBV5-1 and TRBJ1-3; D might be TRBD1 (5 bases). Trimming left V 6 bases short and J 1 base short, with 17 bases between. This CDR3 spans 16 amino acids. From germline, CDR1 is SGHRS and CDR2 YFSETQ. The CDR3 nucleotides are TGCGCCAGCAAGGATGTAGGGACTCGGTCTGGAAACACCATATATTTT. As protein: CASKDVGTRSGNTIYF.

The gene calls are TRBV20-1 and TRBJ1-3; D unresolved. CDR3 length: 13 residues. CDR1 and CDR2 (germline): DFQATT, SNEGSKA (reference sequence). The ends were cut back, 3 bases at V and 2 bases at J, with 8 bases in the middle. The CDR3, as DNA: TGCAGTGCTAGTGGGAGCACTGGAAACACCATATATTTT. Its translation: CSASGSTGNTIYF.

This chain joins TRBV6-6 and TRBJ2-7; D might be TRBD2 (7 bases). The CDR3 length is 15 residues. Germline V lookup: CDR1 MNHNY, CDR2 SVGAGI (reference sequence). The V and J ends lost 0 bases and 5 bases respectively, with 14 bases between them. CDR3: CASSYSFQGRDEQYF. The CDR3 nucleotides are TGTGCCAGCAGTTACTCCTTCCAGGGGAGGGACGAGCAGTACTTC.

The CDR3 sequence is CASSSSSGGGNEQFF. CDR3 DNA sequence: TGTGCCAGCAGCTCCTCTAGCGGGGGGGGGAATGAGCAGTTCTTC. The chain links TRBV11-3 to TRBJ2-1; TRBD2 matches at 12 bases. CDR1 and CDR2 (germline): SGHNT, YENEEA. This CDR3 has 15 amino acids. J was trimmed by 7 bases and V by 4 bases; bases with no gene match: 5.

This chain connects TRBV5-6 to TRBJ2-7, with TRBD1 identical over 12 bases. Trimming at V came to 1 base and at J to 6 bases, leaving 11 bases not matched to a gene. CDR3 length: 17 residues. Germline loops: CDR1 SGHDT, CDR2 YYEEEE. The CDR3 region is CASSLWGQGAPPGEQYF. CDR3 coding DNA: TGTGCCAGCAGCTTGTGGGGACAGGGGGCTCCTCCTGGCGAGCAGTACTTC.

This clone was seen a few times. V and J are TRBV20-1 and TRBJ1-5; 10 positions agree with TRBD1. CDR3 length: 16 amino acids. V lost 3 bases, J lost 2 bases, and 7 bases stayed unmatched. Per the germline V gene, CDR1 is DFQATT and CDR2 is SNEGSKA (reference sequence). For the CDR3, the DNA is TGCAGTGCTAGTGACAGGGGGCCCCCGGGCAATCAGCCCCAGCATTTT. This encodes CSASDRGPPGNQPQHF.

This chain joins TRBV5-1 and TRBJ2-1, with D possibly matching TRBD2 (5 bases). The CDR3 contains 16 residues. The V end lost 0 bases, the J end lost 5 bases, and 15 bases lay between the germline ends. Germline V gene lookup returns CDR1 SGHRS and CDR2 YFSETQ. The DNA for the CDR3 is TGCGCCAGCAGCTTGGCCCTAGCTTCCCTTAACAATGAGCAGTTCTTC. The encoded protein is CASSLALASLNNEQFF.

V and J are TRBV9 and TRBJ2-7; TRBD2 is a possible D gene (5 bases). The CDR3 totals 13 residues. Germline loops: CDR1 SGDLS, CDR2 YYNGEE. V shed 0 bases and J shed 6 bases, with 10 bases lying between them. The CDR3 loop is CASSVVPGSEQYF. CDR3 sequence (DNA): TGTGCCAGCAGCGTAGTTCCGGGGTCCGAGCAGTACTTC.

This clone came up once. The J gene is TRBJ2-7, the V gene TRBV19; 9 positions agree with TRBD2. After removal of 3 bases from V and 4 bases from J, the junction contained 4 bases not matched to a gene. The CDR3 has 14 amino acids. Germline CDR1 and CDR2: LNHDA and SQIVND (reference sequence). The CDR3 DNA sequence: TGTGCCAGTAGTATCCCGGGACTAGCATACGAGCAGTACTTC. It specifies CASSIPGLAYEQYF.